This T cell receptor beta chain emerged from a study of early T cells in non-severe SARS-CoV-2 infection. Overall study context: Bulk RNA taken from unsorted whole blood was sequenced, leaving chains unpaired. The study's findings and limits: Matches to VDJdb favored anti-spike CD8 responses and missed private and CD4 specificities.

The TCR library protocol attached unique molecular identifiers to the individual cDNA molecules. TCRdb re-derived calls from the 5' RACE reads in MiXCR, one entry per CDR3 protein. The sample comprises tens of thousands of distinct CDR3 sequences, about 12% of which are singletons, and approximately 2.4% rests with the top ten. This CDR3 comprises 15 residues. The germline V gene has CDR1 GTSNPN and CDR2 SVGIG (reference sequence). The V gene lost 0 bases and the J gene lost 0 bases, with 11 bases spanning the gap. This clonotype was observed at least ten times. The antigen remains undetermined. This TCR came from an adult who was a healthcare worker with PCR-confirmed SARS-CoV-2 infection or an uninfected control (not recorded which). The chain recombines TRBV30 with TRBJ1-1, with D maybe TRBD1 (5 bases). Sequenced input: whole blood. In DNA, the CDR3 is TGTGCCTGGAGTGTACTCGGGGGAATGAACACTGAAGCTTTCTTT. Protein: CAWSVLGGMNTEAFF.